A selection of T cell receptor beta chains follows, all from one sample in a study of neoadjuvant anti-PD-1 for oral cavity cancer. The method was immunoSEQ multiplex PCR; TCRdb's version includes in-frame clones alone and lacks a portion of them. The sample lists fewer than 70,000 clones, around 85% seen once, with roughly 2.6% in the top ten. The specimen comprised PBMCs, sampled before nivolumab (anti-PD-1) treatment. The receptors were sampled from a person between 35 and 79 years old with oral cavity squamous cell carcinoma. Each CDR3 is given with its conserved first and last residue. Fields, in order: V gene, clone size, D gene, J gene, CDR3 protein, CDR3 DNA. The D gene is left open where the match is weak. Clone size appears in some rows only: once, few, many, or a class for an expanded clone.

V: TRBV14; size: once; D: TRBD2; J: TRBJ2-5; CDR3: CASSQVVGGVQETQYF; DNA: TGTGCCAGCAGCCAAGTAGTGGGAGGGGTCCAAGAGACCCAGTACTTC
V: TRBV4-1; size: .; D: .; J: TRBJ1-4; CDR3: CASSQVSGRGANEKLFF; DNA: TGCGCCAGCAGCCAAGTCTCAGGGAGGGGGGCTAATGAAAAACTGTTTTTT
V: TRBV11-2; size: .; D: .; J: TRBJ1-6; CDR3: CASTPPFRDYNSPLHF; DNA: TGTGCCAGCACCCCCCCATTCCGGGATTATAATTCACCCCTCCACTTT
V: TRBV28; size: .; D: TRBD1; J: TRBJ2-7; CDR3: CASSLLDGTGTYEQYF; DNA: TGTGCCAGCAGTTTATTGGACGGGACAGGGACCTACGAGCAGTACTTC
V: TRBV2; size: .; D: .; J: TRBJ1-3; CDR3: CASSEIPGAPGNTIYF; DNA: TGTGCCAGCAGTGAAATCCCAGGGGCGCCAGGAAACACCATATATTTT
V: TRBV29-1; size: .; D: .; J: TRBJ2-2; CDR3: CSGRWAGELFF; DNA: TGCAGCGGCCGGTGGGCCGGGGAGCTGTTTTTT
V: TRBV6-1; size: .; D: .; J: TRBJ2-2; CDR3: CASSEDWAGELFF; DNA: TGTGCCAGCAGTGAGGACTGGGCCGGGGAGCTGTTTTTT
V: TRBV9; size: .; D: .; J: TRBJ1-2; CDR3: CASSVDPPSGANYGYTF; DNA: TGTGCCAGCAGCGTAGACCCACCTTCGGGGGCTAACTATGGCTACACCTTC
V: TRBV19; size: .; D: .; J: TRBJ1-2; CDR3: CASRTDHYGYTF; DNA: TGTGCCAGTAGAACGGATCACTATGGCTACACCTTC
V: TRBV12-2; size: .; D: .; J: TRBJ1-3; CDR3: CASRLAAGRGNTIYF; DNA: TGTGCAAGTCGCTTAGCGGCGGGTCGTGGAAACACCATATATTTT
V: TRBV11-2; size: .; D: TRBD2; J: TRBJ2-5; CDR3: CASSLDQNSGRAETQYF; DNA: TGTGCCAGCAGCTTAGATCAAAATAGCGGGAGGGCGGAGACCCAGTACTTC
V: TRBV6-6; size: .; D: .; J: TRBJ1-5; CDR3: CASSLRDPRNQPQHF; DNA: TGTGCCAGCAGCCTACGAGACCCTCGCAATCAGCCCCAGCATTTT
V: TRBV6-5; size: once; D: .; J: TRBJ2-3; CDR3: CASSYSRVRTDTQYF; DNA: TGTGCCAGCAGTTACTCGAGGGTCCGGACAGATACGCAGTATTTT
V: TRBV5-6; size: .; D: .; J: TRBJ2-1; CDR3: CASILTVTGRHNEQFF; DNA: TGTGCCAGCATCTTGACGGTGACAGGGAGGCACAATGAGCAGTTCTTC
V: TRBV7-6; size: .; D: .; J: TRBJ1-5; CDR3: CASSLALNQPQHF; DNA: TGTGCCAGCAGCTTAGCCCTCAATCAGCCCCAGCATTTT
V: TRBV27; size: .; D: .; J: TRBJ2-7; CDR3: CASSATGSRSNYEQYF; DNA: TGTGCCAGCAGTGCCACAGGAAGTCGATCTAACTACGAGCAGTACTTC
V: TRBV11-3; size: .; D: .; J: TRBJ2-1; CDR3: CASSLGQDNNEQFF; DNA: TGTGCCAGCAGCCTGGGCCAGGACAACAATGAGCAGTTCTTC
V: TRBV7-2; size: once; D: .; J: TRBJ1-6; CDR3: CASSAGGSQMRSPLHF; DNA: TGTGCCAGCAGCGCTGGGGGGAGCCAAATGAGGTCACCCCTCCACTTT
V: TRBV7-7; size: .; D: TRBD2; J: TRBJ2-2; CDR3: CASSLGGLAGRGEELFF; DNA: TGTGCTAGCAGCTTAGGCGGTCTAGCGGGAAGAGGGGAGGAGCTGTTTTTT
V: TRBV19; size: .; D: TRBD2; J: TRBJ2-1; CDR3: CASNGGSSSDEQFF; DNA: TGTGCCAGTAACGGCGGGAGCTCTTCGGATGAGCAGTTCTTC
V: TRBV5-5; size: .; D: TRBD2; J: TRBJ2-7; CDR3: CASSLGSAGGGYEQYF; DNA: TGTGCCAGCAGCTTGGGGTCAGCGGGAGGAGGGTACGAGCAGTACTTC
V: TRBV19; size: .; D: .; J: TRBJ2-1; CDR3: CASSTTSLASGNEQFF; DNA: TGTGCCAGTAGTACCACCTCTCTAGCGTCTGGCAATGAGCAGTTCTTC
V: TRBV2; size: .; D: .; J: TRBJ1-1; CDR3: CATKNNTEAFF; DNA: TGTGCCACTAAGAACAACACTGAAGCTTTCTTT
V: TRBV7-2; size: .; D: TRBD2; J: TRBJ2-5; CDR3: CASSSAGLAGQETQYF; DNA: TGTGCCAGCAGCTCCGCGGGACTAGCGGGGCAAGAGACCCAGTACTTC
V: TRBV12-5; size: .; D: .; J: TRBJ1-3; CDR3: CASGPPGQTGNTIYF; DNA: TGTGCTAGTGGTCCCCCCGGGCAGACTGGAAACACCATATATTTT
V: TRBV5-1; size: .; D: TRBD2; J: TRBJ2-7; CDR3: CASSSGGGRSYEQYF; DNA: TGCGCCAGTTCGTCGGGTGGCGGGAGGAGCTACGAGCAGTACTTC
V: TRBV7-8; size: few; D: .; J: TRBJ1-1; CDR3: CASSLGTMDRKAFF; DNA: TGTGCCAGCAGCTTAGGAACGATGGATCGTAAAGCTTTCTTT
V: TRBV27; size: .; D: .; J: TRBJ2-1; CDR3: CASSLSSRSYNEQFF; DNA: TGTGCCAGCAGTTTATCGTCCCGCTCCTACAATGAGCAGTTCTTC
V: TRBV7-9; size: .; D: .; J: TRBJ2-5; CDR3: CASSWTDQETQYF; DNA: TGTGCCAGCAGCTGGACGGACCAAGAGACCCAGTACTTC
V: TRBV7-9; size: .; D: TRBD2; J: TRBJ2-3; CDR3: CASSRSGRVGTDTQYF; DNA: TGTGCCAGCAGCCGTAGCGGGAGAGTAGGAACAGATACGCAGTATTTT
V: TRBV7-8; size: .; D: .; J: TRBJ1-1; CDR3: CASSLDSAGPGTEAFF; DNA: TGTGCCAGCAGCTTAGATTCGGCAGGGCCGGGCACTGAAGCTTTCTTT
V: TRBV7-9; size: .; D: .; J: TRBJ1-1; CDR3: CASSSRMGNTEAFF; DNA: TGTGCCAGCAGCTCAAGGATGGGGAACACTGAAGCTTTCTTT
V: TRBV14; size: .; D: .; J: TRBJ1-2; CDR3: CASSQDFWAEGSINYGYTF; DNA: TGTGCCAGCAGCCAAGATTTTTGGGCCGAGGGCAGTATTAACTATGGCTACACCTTC
V: TRBV7-8; size: .; D: .; J: TRBJ2-7; CDR3: CASRVGGTGAYEQYF; DNA: TGTGCCAGCAGGGTCGGAGGGACGGGCGCCTACGAGCAGTACTTC
V: TRBV10-2; size: few; D: .; J: TRBJ2-1; CDR3: CASSEGGYNEQFF; DNA: TGCGCCAGCAGTGAAGGGGGCTACAATGAGCAGTTCTTC
V: TRBV14; size: .; D: .; J: TRBJ2-2; CDR3: CASSQESFGTYTGELFF; DNA: TGTGCCAGCAGCCAAGAGTCCTTCGGGACATACACCGGGGAGCTGTTTTTT
V: TRBV6-1; size: .; D: .; J: TRBJ2-7; CDR3: CASGRGEQYF; DNA: TGTGCCAGCGGGCGTGGGGAGCAGTACTTC
V: TRBV11-1; size: .; D: .; J: TRBJ1-1; CDR3: CASSLTVGARSTEAFF; DNA: TGTGCCAGCAGCTTAACTGTAGGGGCGAGGAGCACTGAAGCTTTCTTT
V: TRBV5-4; size: .; D: TRBD1; J: TRBJ1-5; CDR3: CASSTQGVNQPQHF; DNA: TGTGCCAGCAGCACTCAGGGGGTAAACCAGCCCCAGCATTTT